Each of the 29 T cell receptor beta chains below was sequenced from the same sample in a study of T cell repertoires in cytomegalovirus infection. The antigens of these receptors remain unknown. TCRdb passed the reads through MiXCR, listing each CDR3 protein once. The sample carries 900,000 to 950,000 distinct CDR3 sequences, 31% recorded once. The input for sequencing was cultured CD8+ T cells from PBMCs, taken from culture after CMV antigen stimulation. The receptors stem from a human donor in good health (CMV status not recorded). Some clones in this sample may be carry-over from other donors' samples.

This clonotype was observed a handful of times. The chain has TRBV2 and TRBJ1-5, with D maybe TRBD1 (5 bases). With 4 bases removed from V and 2 bases from J, the gap between germline ends came to 15 bases. The CDR3 sequence is 16 residues long. Germline CDR1 and CDR2: SNHLY and FYNNEI. The CDR3 nucleotides read TGTGCCAGCAGTGGGGGTACCGGGACCCGCAATCAGCCCCAGCATTTT. Its translation is CASSGGTGTRNQPQHF.

This clonotype was found once. A read error is possible here, since a much larger clone lies one base away. This chain joins TRBV7-9 and TRBJ1-3; D is unresolved. The CDR3 runs 14 residues. Germline lookup yields CDR1 SEHNR and CDR2 FQNEAQ (reference sequence). In DNA form, the CDR3 reads TGTGCCAGCAACTTAAACCCCTCTGGAAACACCATATATTTT. The encoded protein is CASNLNPSGNTIYF.

Comment on this clonotype: Since a much larger clone is just one base distant, this may be a read error. The rearrangement joins TRBV6-6 to TRBJ2-2, with D perhaps matching TRBD1 (7 bases). The CDR3 spans 15 residues. Germline assignment: CDR1 MNHNY and CDR2 SVGAGI (reference sequence). The CDR3 coding sequence is TGTGCCAGCAGGGGGGCAGGGGGGTACACCGGGAAGCTGTTTTTT. The encoded protein is CASRGAGGYTGKLFF.

The chain is built from TRBV27 and TRBJ1-6; TRBD1 is a possible D gene (6 bases). The CDR3 extends over 14 amino acids. Germline CDR1 MNHEY, CDR2 SMNVEV (reference sequence). Trimming took off 5 bases at V and 5 bases at J, with 10 bases between the two ends. CDR3 DNA: TGTGCCAGCAGTCCCAGGGACAATAATTCACCCCTCCACTTT. Amino acid sequence: CASSPRDNNSPLHF.

The genes are TRBV7-8 and TRBJ1-3, with 7 bases lining up with TRBD1. The CDR3 contains 16 residues. V gave up 0 bases and J gave up 4 bases; unmatched junction bases: 6. CDR1 and CDR2 from the germline V gene are SGHVS and FQNEAQ. The CDR3 protein is CASSLARQGRGNTIYF. The CDR3 DNA is TGTGCCAGCAGCTTAGCAAGACAGGGAAGGGGAAACACCATATATTTT.

V is TRBV6-2 or TRBV6-3 and J is TRBJ2-2; 8 nucleotides align to TRBD1. Germline CDR1 reads MNHEY; CDR2 reads SVGEGT. The CDR3 is 16 residues long. V lost 4 bases, J lost 4 bases, and 8 bases stayed unmatched. CDR3 protein: CASSSSRTGSTGELFF. The CDR3 DNA is TGTGCCAGCAGTTCCAGCCGGACAGGGAGCACCGGGGAGCTGTTTTTT.

This clonotype was seen many times. J is TRBJ2-2 and V is TRBV6-1; D is possibly TRBD2 (5 bases). Germline CDR1 and CDR2: MNHNS and SASEGT. Trimming shortened V by 5 bases and J by 6 bases, and 13 bases separated the two germline ends. This CDR3 spans 14 amino acids. CDR3 nucleotide sequence: TGTGCCAGCAGTCCCTCAGAGGGAGCCGGGGAGCTGTTTTTT. Translation: CASSPSEGAGELFF.

The chain carries TRBV11-3 and TRBJ2-2; a possible D gene is TRBD2 (6 bases). The ends were cut back, 5 bases at V and 3 bases at J, with 13 bases in the middle. CDR1 SGHNT and CDR2 YENEEA come from the germline V gene. The CDR3 has 15 residues. For the CDR3, the DNA is TGTGCCAGCAGCACCGGGACTGTGGACACCGGGGAGCTGTTTTTT. This codes for CASSTGTVDTGELFF.

This clonotype was seen ten or more times. This sequence joins TRBV4-1 and TRBJ2-3, with D uncertain. The germline CDR1 and CDR2 sequences are MGHRA and YSYEKL. V was cut by 1 base and J by 0 bases, with 11 bases left in between. The CDR3 is 16 amino acids. The chain's CDR3 is CASSQVLAPSTDTQYF. In nucleotides, the CDR3 is TGCGCCAGCAGCCAAGTTCTGGCACCGAGCACAGATACGCAGTATTTT.

In its sample, this clonotype was seen many times. The chain has TRBV7-2 and TRBJ1-2; TRBD1 matches at 7 bases. Germline V gives CDR1 SGHTA, CDR2 FQGNSA. Unmatched junction bases numbered 3, after V lost 5 bases and J lost 3 bases. The CDR3 is made up of 13 amino acids. The CDR3, as DNA: TGTGCCAGCAGCAAGGGACAGCACTATGGCTACACCTTC. Amino acid sequence: CASSKGQHYGYTF.

In the case of this clonotype: Germline is not matched at one junction end, which may reflect a read error. The J gene is TRBJ1-1, the V gene TRBV2; no clear D. The CDR3 consists of 12 residues. Germline CDR1 SNHLY, CDR2 FYNNEI. CDR3: CVSDPMNTEAFF. The CDR3 DNA reads TGTGTCAGCGACCCCATGAACACTGAAGCTTTCTTT.

The rearrangement uses TRBV6-5 and TRBJ2-2, with a possible D match to TRBD1 (6 bases). V lost 3 bases, J lost 2 bases, and 10 bases lay in between. This CDR3 comprises 15 residues. Germline CDR1 and CDR2: MNHEY and SVGAGI. CDR3 sequence: CASSYRTDNTGELFF. CDR3 nucleotides: TGTGCCAGCAGTTATCGGACAGACAACACCGGGGAGCTGTTTTTT.

J is TRBJ2-1 and V is TRBV2; D may be TRBD1 or TRBD2 (6 bases each). This CDR3 contains 13 residues. Trimming cost V 8 bases and J 2 bases, with 10 bases left between them. Per the germline V gene, CDR1 is SNHLY and CDR2 is FYNNEI. This chain's CDR3 is CASPGAAYNEQFF. The CDR3 DNA reads TGTGCCAGCCCGGGGGCAGCCTACAATGAGCAGTTCTTC. The full variable domain, its missing parts supplied by reference TRBV2 and TRBJ2-1, is EPEVTQTPSHQVTQMGQEVILRCVPISNHLYFYWYRQILGQKVEFLVSFYNNEISEKSEIFDDQFSVERPDGSNFTLKIRSTKLEDSAMYFCASPGAAYNEQFFGPGTRLTVL.

This clonotype has more than one count but fewer than ten. The genes are TRBV7-8 and TRBJ2-1, with D perhaps TRBD1 (6 bases). Looked up from germline, CDR1 is SGHVS and CDR2 is FQNEAQ. This CDR3 is 13 amino acids long. V was shortened by 5 bases and J by 5 bases, with 10 bases between the two germline ends. The CDR3 reads CASSTDRNNEQFF. The CDR3 coding sequence is TGTGCCAGCAGCACCGACAGGAACAATGAGCAGTTCTTC.

The rearrangement joins TRBV7-6 to TRBJ1-5; possibly TRBD1 for D (5 bases). The ends were cut back, 1 base at V and 3 bases at J, with 13 bases in the middle. In germline, CDR1 is SGHVS, CDR2 FNYEAQ. There are 16 residues in the CDR3. CDR3 protein: CASSLGGWGPNQPQHF. The CDR3 DNA follows: TGTGCCAGCAGCTTAGGGGGATGGGGACCCAATCAGCCCCAGCATTTT.

At least ten counts were recorded for this clonotype. This rearrangement joins TRBV28 to TRBJ2-3, with TRBD1 matching over 8 bases. The germline CDR1 and CDR2 sequences are MDHEN and SYDVKM. The V gene end was trimmed by 2 bases and the J gene end by 5 bases; junction bases not matched to a gene: 9. The CDR3 runs to 16 residues. DNA for the CDR3: TGTGCCAGCAGTTTAGGCTGGACAGGGATAGGAGATACGCAGTATTTT. It translates to CASSLGWTGIGDTQYF.

This clonotype was recorded many times. The gene calls are TRBV7-2 and TRBJ2-1; possible D gene TRBD2, 6 bases. Germline V CDR1 and CDR2: SGHTA, FQGNSA. V was shortened by 5 bases and J by 0 bases, with 11 bases between the two germline ends. CDR3 length: 15 residues. This CDR3 reads CASSQRDFSYNEQFF. Here the CDR3 DNA reads TGTGCCAGCAGCCAACGGGACTTCTCCTACAATGAGCAGTTCTTC.

As concerns this clonotype: A much larger clone lies one base from this, so it may be a read error. The chain joins TRBV7-2 to TRBJ2-7; 7 bases fit TRBD2. Germline V gene sequence: CDR1 SGHTA, CDR2 FQGNSA. This CDR3 has 14 amino acids. The CDR3 DNA reads TGTGTCAGCAGCTCGGGAGGTCTGAACCCGGAACAGTACGTC. Amino acid sequence: CVSSSGGLNPEQYV.

This clonotype was observed a handful of times. This rearrangement joins TRBV7-8 to TRBJ2-7, with D maybe TRBD1 (6 bases). CDR3 size: 14 residues. Germline V gives CDR1 SGHVS, CDR2 FQNEAQ. V was pared by 1 base and J by 7 bases, with 14 bases between. CDR3: CASSLEGSGEEQYF. The CDR3 DNA reads as TGTGCCAGCAGCTTAGAAGGCTCAGGGGAGGAGCAGTACTTC.

The rearrangement links TRBV5-1 to TRBJ1-5; D is unclear. The length of the CDR3 is 15 residues. Per the germline V gene, CDR1 is SGHRS and CDR2 is YFSETQ. Trimming cost V 0 bases and J 6 bases, with 13 bases left between them. CDR3 bases: TGCGCCAGCAGCTTGGATCTGGGGATGGGTCAGCCCCAGCATTTT. This sequence encodes CASSLDLGMGQPQHF.

The chain uses TRBV7-9 and TRBJ2-5; no clear D. This CDR3 is built from 15 residues. The germline V gene encodes CDR1 SEHNR and CDR2 FQNEAQ (reference sequence). V was cut by 1 base and J by 5 bases, with 14 bases left in between. In DNA form, the CDR3 reads TGTGCCAGCAGCTTAGAGTTGGTTGCAGTGGAGACCCAGTACTTC. It codes for CASSLELVAVETQYF.

This clonotype showed up just a few times. The chain employs TRBV3-1 and TRBJ1-6; D not resolved. The CDR3 is 15 residues long. Germline CDR1 reads LGHDT; CDR2 reads YNNKEL (reference sequence). Trimming shortened V by 0 bases and J by 8 bases, and 11 bases separated the two germline ends. CDR3 region: CASSQDGVSYSPLHF. CDR3 bases: TGTGCCAGCAGCCAAGATGGGGTTAGTTATTCACCCCTCCACTTT.

The V and J genes are TRBV7-2 and TRBJ2-5; D call uncertain. Looked up from germline, CDR1 is SGHTA and CDR2 is FQGNSA. V lost 1 base and J 6 bases, leaving 9 bases between the germline ends. This CDR3 comprises 13 residues. CDR3 region: CASSLVVRQTQYF. The CDR3 bases are TGTGCCAGCAGCTTAGTGGTTAGGCAGACCCAGTACTTC. Drawing the rest from reference TRBV7-2 and TRBJ2-5, the complete variable domain is GAGVSQSPSNKVTEKGKDVELRCDPISGHTALYWYRQSLGQGLEFLIYFQGNSAPDKSGLPSDRFSAERTGGSVSTLTIQRTQQEDSAVYLCASSLVVRQTQYFGPGTRLLVL.

V usage is TRBV12-3 or TRBV12-4 and J usage is TRBJ1-2, with TRBD1 matching over 7 bases. Trimming took 1 base from V and 7 from J; bases not matched to a gene: 9. CDR3 length: 15 amino acids. Here the CDR3 DNA reads TGTGCCAGCAGTTTAGGGGCAGGGGGTGGGTTTGGCTACACCTTC. This gives the protein CASSLGAGGGFGYTF.

The gene calls are TRBV20-1 and TRBJ1-1; 9 bases align to TRBD1. Looked up from germline, CDR1 is DFQATT and CDR2 is SNEGSKA (reference sequence). The CDR3 has 16 amino acids. The V gene end was trimmed by 2 bases and the J gene end by 6 bases; junction bases not matched to a gene: 13. CDR3 in amino acids: CSARRPPGQGKAEAFF. The DNA of the CDR3 is TGCAGTGCTAGAAGACCCCCGGGACAGGGTAAGGCTGAAGCTTTCTTT.

This clonotype was detected only a few times. Its ends do not fully match the called genes, so a read error is possible. This chain links TRBV7-2 with TRBJ1-4; D perhaps matches TRBD1 (6 bases). In germline, CDR1 is SGHTA, CDR2 FQGNSA. The CDR3 contains 11 residues. CDR3 DNA: TGCCCCTCGGGACAAGAAGAAAAACTGTTTTTT. As protein: CPSGQEEKLFF.

With respect to this clonotype: The junction differs from germline at one of its ends, possibly a read error. The chain combines TRBV12-3 or TRBV12-4 with TRBJ1-5; 10 bases map to TRBD1. The CDR3 runs to 16 residues. The CDR3 DNA reads as TGTGTCAGCAGCTCCGGGACAGGGGCCTACAATCAGCCCCAGCATTTT. Translated: CVSSSGTGAYNQPQHF.

The CDR3 loop is CASSPPGQENIQYF. The CDR3 DNA reads as TGTGCCAGCAGCCCCCCGGGACAGGAAAACATTCAGTACTTC. The chain uses TRBV12-3 or TRBV12-4 and TRBJ2-4; 8 bases line up with TRBD1. The CDR3 is made up of 14 amino acids. Trimming at V came to 6 bases and at J to 5 bases, leaving 6 bases not matched to a gene.

The table lists this clonotype with a few counts. The chain joins TRBV6-1 to TRBJ1-2; D gene uncertain. Germline-derived CDR1 and CDR2 are MNHNS and SASEGT. CDR3 length: 13 amino acids. Trimming removed 4 bases at V and 4 bases at J, with 10 bases between. The CDR3 DNA follows: TGTGCCAGCAGTGGGACGGATGCCTATGGCTACACCTTC. The encoded protein is CASSGTDAYGYTF.